The sequence of this T cell receptor beta chain was determined in a study of blood T cell repertoires in COVID-19. About the study: In each case, the material was cDNA or gDNA derived from T cells, B-cell-depleted T cells, or PBMCs.

The method was immunoSEQ multiplex PCR; TCRdb's version includes in-frame clones alone and lacks a portion of them. Among approximately 220,000 clones listed, roughly 83% were seen once. The length of the CDR3 is 13 residues. Deletions cut 10 bases from V and 3 bases from J, with 13 bases between. CDR1 and CDR2 from the germline V gene are MNHEY and SVGAGI. This TCR derives from a woman aged 40 to 50 with acute COVID-19. This rearrangement joins TRBV6-5 to TRBJ1-3, with D maybe TRBD1 (5 bases). What was sequenced was PBMCs or T cells enriched from blood (not recorded which). CDR3 residues: CATRTGVGNTIYF. The CDR3 DNA is TGTGCCACCAGAACGGGGGTTGGAAACACCATATATTTT.